The next 32 T cell receptor beta chains were all read from a single sample in a study of regulatory T cells in long-lasting Graves disease. Researchers made TCR beta libraries by using iRepertoire HTBI primers and running Arm-PCR on CDR3 regions. TCRdb redid the calling of the multiplex PCR reads with MiXCR, one entry per CDR3 protein. The repertoire holds hundreds of thousands of distinct CDR3 sequences, with around 21% as singletons. Time point given: persistent/refractory GD, antithyroid drugs over 5 years with positive TRAb. PBMCs were the source of the RNA used for TCR sequencing. The sequencing used peripheral blood mononuclear cells (PBMCs), collected when the disease was refractory, from a patient treated with antithyroid drugs. All receptors derive from a female donor with Graves disease.

This clonotype was seen many times. The chain is built from TRBV28 and TRBJ2-5, with 7 bases fitting TRBD2. This CDR3 contains 18 residues. V gave up 6 bases and J gave up 5 bases; unmatched junction bases: 21. CDR1 MDHEN and CDR2 SYDVKM come from the germline V gene. CDR3 sequence reads: CASSPPPPRTRGRETQYF. CDR3 nucleotides: TGTGCCAGCAGCCCCCCACCCCCGCGGACTAGGGGCCGGGAGACCCAGTACTTC. The full variable domain, completed using reference TRBV28 and TRBJ2-5, is DVKVTQSSRYLVKRTGEKVFLECVQDMDHENMFWYRQDPGLGLRLIYFSYDVKMKEKGDIPEGYSVSREKKERFSLILESASTNQTSMYLCASSPPPPRTRGRETQYFGPGTRLLVL.

This clonotype was found many times. This chain joins TRBV28 and TRBJ1-5; maybe TRBD1 (5 bases). Germline values: CDR1 MDHEN, CDR2 SYDVKM. V lost 6 bases and J lost 0, with 9 bases in between. The CDR3 sequence is 14 residues long. Written as DNA, the CDR3 is TGTGCCAGCAGAAGAGACAGTAGCAATCAGCCCCAGCATTTT. Translated, it gives CASRRDSSNQPQHF.

In its sample, this clonotype was seen many times. The CDR3 bases are TGTGCCAGCAGTCAGGGATTTTTGAACTATGGCTACACCTTC. Protein sequence: CASSQGFLNYGYTF. The chain employs TRBV28 and TRBJ1-2, with a tentative D call TRBD1 (5 bases). CDR1 is MDHEN, CDR2 SYDVKM, per germline. Trimming shortened V by 5 bases and J by 2 bases, and 12 bases separated the two germline ends. This CDR3 has 14 amino acids.

This clonotype showed up many times. The gene calls are TRBV12-5 and TRBJ1-5, with D unresolved. CDR3 length: 15 residues. Germline CDR1 LGHNT, CDR2 FRNRAP. Trimming pared 2 bases from V and 0 bases from J, leaving 8 bases between. The CDR3 DNA sequence: TGTGCTAGTGGTTTGACGTTACGTAGCAATCAGCCCCAGCATTTT. It yields the protein CASGLTLRSNQPQHF.

Many counts were recorded for this clonotype. This chain's CDR3 is CASSYASGSYEQYF. CDR3 nucleotides: TGTGCCAGCAGTTACGCTTCAGGCAGCTACGAGCAGTACTTC. The chain recombines TRBV6-5 with TRBJ2-7; no clear D gene. Germline V lookup: CDR1 MNHEY, CDR2 SVGAGI. The germline V and J ends were trimmed by 2 bases and 3 bases, with 11 bases remaining between them. The CDR3 consists of 14 residues.

Ten or more counts support this clonotype. This chain joins TRBV28 and TRBJ1-2; D is ambiguous. Trimming removed 5 bases at V and 3 bases at J, with 13 bases between. From germline, CDR1 is MDHEN and CDR2 SYDVKM. The CDR3 runs to 14 residues. CDR3 amino acids: CASSGALNYYGYTF. In DNA form, the CDR3 reads TGTGCCAGCAGTGGAGCCCTCAACTACTATGGCTACACCTTC.

As regards this clonotype: This may stem from a read error, because a much larger clone lies one nucleotide away. This chain joins TRBV29-1 and TRBJ2-7; D might be TRBD1 or TRBD2, each matching 6 bases. This CDR3 has 14 amino acids. V was cut by 4 bases and J by 8 bases, with 21 bases left in between. Germline V gives CDR1 SQVTM, CDR2 ANQGSEA. CDR3 nucleotide sequence: TGCAGCGTTGTTGACACCGGGGGCGGTTACAAGCAGTACTTC. Translated: CSVVDTGGGYKQYF.

This clonotype has a count of ten or more. The J gene is TRBJ2-5, the V gene TRBV11-2, with no clear D. This CDR3 contains 13 residues. The germline CDR1 and CDR2 sequences are SGHAT and FQNNGV. Between the trimmed V and J ends, which lost 7 bases and 1 base, there was a span of 10 bases. The CDR3 reads CASTRQIQETQYF. DNA for the CDR3: TGTGCCAGCACGAGGCAGATCCAAGAGACCCAGTACTTC.

V is TRBV4-1 and J is TRBJ1-4, with TRBD1 as a possible D gene (6 bases). The CDR3 contains 18 residues. Trimming removed 1 base from V and 0 bases from J, with 15 bases in between. The germline V gene has CDR1 MGHRA and CDR2 YSYEKL. The CDR3 sequence: CASSQVLGGGATNEKLFF. The CDR3 nucleotides are TGCGCCAGCAGCCAAGTTCTAGGGGGGGGAGCAACTAATGAAAAACTGTTTTTT.

The rearrangement joins TRBV2 to TRBJ1-1; a possible D gene is TRBD1 (6 bases). CDR1 and CDR2 from the germline V gene are SNHLY and FYNNEI. V lost 2 bases to trimming and J lost 1 base, with 14 bases between them. The CDR3 runs to 16 residues. The CDR3 protein is CASSEPFTGQNTEAFF. CDR3 in DNA: TGTGCCAGCAGTGAACCGTTTACGGGACAGAACACTGAAGCTTTCTTT.

The rearrangement joins TRBV6-2 or TRBV6-3 to TRBJ2-7; the D gene could be TRBD1 or TRBD2 (6 bases each). This CDR3 has 13 amino acids. In germline, CDR1 is MNHEY, CDR2 SVGEGT. V lost 2 bases, J lost 4 bases, and 9 bases lay in between. This CDR3 is CASSYRGEYEQYF. The CDR3 DNA follows: TGTGCCAGCAGTTACAGGGGGGAATACGAGCAGTACTTC.

The genes are TRBV6-2 or TRBV6-3 and TRBJ2-2; TRBD1 matches 9 bases. CDR1 is MNHEY and CDR2 is SVGEGT in the germline V gene. This CDR3 has 17 amino acids. The V and J ends lost 5 bases and 5 bases, in that order; junction bases with no gene match: 12. CDR3 amino acids: CASSDLPGTGFTGELFF. CDR3 nucleotides: TGTGCCAGCAGTGATTTGCCCGGGACAGGGTTTACCGGGGAGCTGTTTTTT.

This clonotype was observed at least ten times. The chain is built from TRBV7-3 and TRBJ2-2, with D possibly TRBD2 on 5 matching bases. Germline lookup yields CDR1 SGHTA and CDR2 FQGTGA. The germline V and J ends were trimmed by 0 bases and 6 bases, with 23 bases remaining between them. The CDR3 has 19 amino acids. The CDR3 here is CASSLTSGSSSLFAGELFF. The CDR3 DNA sequence: TGTGCCAGCAGCTTAACGAGCGGCTCTAGCTCCCTTTTCGCCGGGGAGCTGTTTTTT.

This chain joins TRBV6-1 and TRBJ1-6; D uncertain. The CDR3 runs 15 residues. The V and J ends lost 6 bases and 3 bases respectively, with 12 bases between them. Germline V gene data show CDR1 as MNHNS and CDR2 as SASEGT. CDR3 region: CASRVDGNYNSPLHF. CDR3 DNA: TGTGCCAGCAGAGTCGACGGGAACTATAATTCACCCCTCCACTTT.

The sample holds many counts of this clonotype. The chain has TRBV11-2 and TRBJ2-2; TRBD2 is a possible D gene (5 bases). This CDR3 has 17 amino acids. In germline, CDR1 is SGHAT, CDR2 FQNNGV. V lost 4 bases and J 2 bases, leaving 17 bases between the germline ends. CDR3 in amino acids: CASSSGSGVINTGELFF. CDR3 nucleotide sequence: TGTGCCAGCAGCTCGGGCAGCGGCGTAATTAACACCGGGGAGCTGTTTTTT.

V is TRBV7-2 and J is TRBJ2-2; D not resolved. The CDR3 length is 14 residues. V lost 2 bases and J lost 4, with 8 bases in between. CDR1 is SGHTA, CDR2 FQGNSA, per germline. Written as DNA, the CDR3 is TGTGCCAGCAGCTTACTAGGATCCACCGGGGAGCTGTTTTTT. Translating gives CASSLLGSTGELFF.

This clonotype came up many times. The chain recombines TRBV20-1 with TRBJ2-2, with 10 positions matching TRBD2. V was pared by 0 bases and J by 4 bases, with 8 bases of the junction left unmatched. The length of the CDR3 is 17 residues. Germline assignment: CDR1 DFQATT and CDR2 SNEGSKA (reference sequence). For the CDR3, the DNA is TGCAGTGCTAGAGAATATAGCGGGAGGACTCGCACCGGGGAGCTGTTTTTT. This gives the protein CSAREYSGRTRTGELFF.

This chain uses TRBV7-2 with TRBJ1-1; D ambiguous. V was cut by 5 bases and J by 5 bases, with 12 bases left in between. The CDR3 is made up of 13 amino acids. Germline V gene sequence: CDR1 SGHTA, CDR2 FQGNSA. For the CDR3, the DNA is TGTGCCAGCAGCCCAAAAGGTCGGACTGAAGCTTTCTTT. Encoded protein: CASSPKGRTEAFF. Based on the CDR3 plus reference TRBV7-2 and TRBJ1-1, the full variable domain is GAGVSQSPSNKVTEKGKDVELRCDPISGHTALYWYRQSLGQGLEFLIYFQGNSAPDKSGLPSDRFSAERTGGSVSTLTIQRTQQEDSAVYLCASSPKGRTEAFFGQGTRLTVV.

This clonotype showed up many times. The chain uses TRBV6-1 and TRBJ1-2; the D is unclear. This CDR3 has 14 amino acids. Deletions cut 7 bases from V and 2 bases from J, with 14 bases between. Germline CDR1 and CDR2: MNHNS and SASEGT. CDR3 sequence (DNA): TGTGCCAGCACGGAGCGAAGGGAAAACTATGGCTACACCTTC. This encodes CASTERRENYGYTF.

This clonotype has at least ten counts. V gene TRBV29-1 combines with J gene TRBJ1-2; 10 nucleotides agree with TRBD1. Germline CDR1 reads SQVTM; CDR2 reads ANQGSEA. The length of the CDR3 is 14 residues. V was pared by 1 base and J by 2 bases, with 1 base of the junction left unmatched. DNA of the CDR3: TGCAGCGTTGAAGGGGACAGGGGAAACTATGGCTACACCTTC. It is translated as CSVEGDRGNYGYTF.

This clonotype has a count of ten or more. V gene TRBV10-3 combines with J gene TRBJ2-7, with 8 positions matching TRBD2. The CDR3 has 15 amino acids. Germline trimming cut 10 bases from V and 0 bases from J; bases unmatched to any gene: 11. The germline V gene has CDR1 ENHRY and CDR2 SYGVKD. CDR3 amino acids: CATLGELAVSYEQYF. The DNA of the CDR3 is TGTGCCACCCTCGGGGAACTAGCGGTCTCCTACGAGCAGTACTTC.

There are a few counts of this clonotype. The V and J genes are TRBV15 and TRBJ2-5, with unresolved D. V lost 0 bases, J lost 1 base, and 6 bases lay in between. In germline, CDR1 is LNHNV, CDR2 YYDKDF (reference sequence). This CDR3 contains 14 residues. DNA of the CDR3: TGTGCCACCAGCAGAGAGGGAATCCAAGAGACCCAGTACTTC. Translated, it gives CATSREGIQETQYF.

This clonotype was recorded at least ten times. The chain is built from TRBV30 and TRBJ2-7, with D maybe TRBD2 (6 bases). From germline, CDR1 is GTSNPN and CDR2 SVGIG (reference sequence). CDR3 length: 15 residues. Trimming pared 0 bases from V and 0 bases from J, leaving 12 bases between. The CDR3 sequence is CAWSVLGRTSYEQYF. The CDR3 coding sequence is TGTGCCTGGAGTGTACTCGGGAGAACCTCCTACGAGCAGTACTTC.

This clonotype was detected many times. J is TRBJ2-7 and V is TRBV6-5, with unresolved D. The CDR3 consists of 13 residues. The V gene lost 2 bases and the J gene lost 2 bases, with 7 bases spanning the gap. Germline assignment: CDR1 MNHEY and CDR2 SVGAGI. CDR3 amino acids: CASSYEPTYEQYF. In DNA, the CDR3 is TGTGCCAGCAGTTACGAACCTACCTACGAGCAGTACTTC.

This clonotype was seen repeatedly, ten times or more. The genes are TRBV30 and TRBJ2-7; the D gene is possibly TRBD2 (7 bases). CDR3 length: 16 residues. Trimming removed 0 bases at V and 2 bases at J, with 17 bases between. In germline, CDR1 is GTSNPN, CDR2 SVGIG (reference sequence). The CDR3 protein is CAWSVRGGGSTYEQYF. The CDR3 coding sequence is TGTGCCTGGAGTGTAAGGGGGGGCGGTTCGACCTACGAGCAGTACTTC.

This clonotype has more than one count but fewer than ten. J is TRBJ2-7 and V is TRBV5-1, with TRBD2 matching 8 bases. Germline-derived CDR1 and CDR2 are SGHRS and YFSETQ. J gave up 5 bases and V 2 bases, and 9 bases lay outside the gene matches. This CDR3 has 15 residues. The CDR3, as DNA: TGCGCCAGCAGCTTCCGGCTCGGGAGGGCAAACGAGCAGTACTTC. Its translation is CASSFRLGRANEQYF.

This clonotype was detected ten times or more. The CDR3 spells CASSQVASGRGETQYF. The CDR3 nucleotides are TGTGCCAGCAGCCAAGTTGCTAGCGGGAGGGGAGAGACCCAGTACTTC. The chain is built from TRBV3-1 and TRBJ2-5; TRBD2 matches 12 bases. The CDR3 length is 16 residues. CDR1 LGHDT and CDR2 YNNKEL come from the germline V gene (reference sequence). Trimming removed 1 base from V and 4 bases from J; junction bases left unmatched: 4.

This clonotype was recorded a few times. The rearrangement links TRBV5-4 to TRBJ1-2; D unclear. Trimming took 4 bases from V and 8 from J, leaving 15 bases between them. The CDR3 length is 13 residues. From germline, CDR1 is SGHNT and CDR2 YYREEE (reference sequence). DNA of the CDR3: TGTGCCAGCAGCCCGCCCTCGGTTCGGGGCTACACCTTC. Amino acids: CASSPPSVRGYTF. Looking up the rest from reference TRBV5-4 and TRBJ1-2 gives the full variable domain: ETGVTQSPTHLIKTRGQQVTLRCSSQSGHNTVSWYQQALGQGPQFIFQYYREEENGRGNFPPRFSGLQFPNYSSELNVNALELDDSALYLCASSPPSVRGYTFGSGTRLTVV.

The chain has TRBV7-2 and TRBJ2-1, with D perhaps matching TRBD1 or TRBD2 (6 bases each). V lost 5 bases to trimming and J lost 6 bases, with 17 bases between them. The CDR3 extends over 15 amino acids. Germline V CDR1 and CDR2: SGHTA, FQGNSA. The CDR3 protein is CASSPRGESGNEQFF. CDR3 DNA sequence: TGTGCCAGCAGCCCGAGGGGGGAGTCCGGCAATGAGCAGTTCTTC.

The chain has TRBV4-1 and TRBJ2-4, with 8 nucleotides matching TRBD1. Looked up from germline, CDR1 is MGHRA and CDR2 is YSYEKL. The CDR3 is 17 residues long. With V trimmed by 2 bases and J by 5 bases, 11 bases remained unmatched. CDR3 DNA sequence: TGCGCCAGCAGCCAACCAACAAGGGGACAGGATCAAAACATTCAGTACTTC. Translation gives CASSQPTRGQDQNIQYF.

This clonotype was seen ten or more times. The rearrangement links TRBV30 to TRBJ1-5; 12 bases align to TRBD1. The CDR3 has 14 residues. Germline lookup yields CDR1 GTSNPN and CDR2 SVGIG (reference sequence). Trimming removed 3 bases from V and 3 bases from J; junction bases left unmatched: 0. The CDR3 nucleotides are TGTGCCTGGAGGGGACAGGGGGCCAATCAGCCCCAGCATTTT. As protein: CAWRGQGANQPQHF.

The sample holds a few counts of this clonotype. This chain links TRBV10-3 with TRBJ1-1; a weak D match, TRBD1 (5 bases). Germline-derived CDR1 and CDR2 are ENHRY and SYGVKD. Trimming stripped 0 bases from V and 1 base from J, with 15 bases between. The CDR3 consists of 17 residues. The CDR3 is CAISESRQGPGNTEAFF. The CDR3 region has the DNA TGTGCCATCAGTGAGTCTCGGCAGGGCCCGGGGAACACTGAAGCTTTCTTT.